The clone carrying this T cell receptor (beta chain) has more than one count but fewer than ten. This sample is drawn from a study of T-cell memory formation after mild COVID-19. One entry per CDR3 protein results from TCRdb running MiXCR on the 5' RACE reads. The sample contains 350,000 to 450,000 distinct CDR3 sequences, roughly 26% of which appear only once. The receptor comes from an adult woman who had mild COVID-19 (a few samples of this study predate the infection). Cell type and time point are not known. The sequencing sample was made of PBMCs or a T cell subset sorted from them (not recorded which).

DNA of the CDR3: TGTGCCAGCAGCCCTAGTTGGGGAGGAGACTACAATGAGCAGTTCTTC. It is translated as CASSPSWGGDYNEQFF. The V call is TRBV7-9, the J call TRBJ2-1; the D gene is possibly TRBD2 (6 bases). The CDR3 spans 16 residues. Germline CDR1 is SEHNR and CDR2 is FQNEAQ (reference sequence). Trimming stripped 5 bases from V and 3 bases from J, with 17 bases between.